The rows below give T cell receptor beta chains drawn from one sample of a study of vaccination effects on CD4 cells after COVID-19. For these receptors, no antigen is known. Measured with immunoSEQ multiplex PCR; TCRdb has only the in-frame clones, and not every one. The sample has 84,000 or so clones; more than 60% are singletons. The starting material was CD4+ T cells from PBMCs cultured with HCoV-OC43 spike peptides, obtained after COVID-19 vaccination. The receptor set was obtained from a human donor who received a COVID-19 vaccine. Both conserved end residues are part of each CDR3. D genes are given only for firm matches. Part of the rows lack a size; the others show once, few, many or a class for expanded clones.

>TRBV11-1|TRBJ2-1|13|.|.
TGTGCCAGCAGCCCTAGCTCCTACAATGAGCAGTTCTTC
CASSPSSYNEQFF
>TRBV2|TRBJ1-5|14|TRBD1|.
TGTGCCAGCACCGAACGACAGGGCGGTCAGCCCCAGCATTTT
CASTERQGGQPQHF
>TRBV12-1|TRBJ2-2|14|.|.
TGTGCCAGCAGCTTTGGATACAACACCGGGGAGCTGTTTTTT
CASSFGYNTGELFF
>TRBV27|TRBJ2-3|16|TRBD1|.
TGTGCCAGCAGTGGGCAGCAGGGGGCCAGCACAGATACGCAGTATTTT
CASSGQQGASTDTQYF
>TRBV19|TRBJ1-5|20|TRBD1|few
TGTGCCAGTACTACCAAGTCCCTCCGACAGGGCCCTTGGGGCAATCAGCCCCAGCATTTT
CASTTKSLRQGPWGNQPQHF
>TRBV5-1|TRBJ2-2|14|.|.
TGCGCCAGCAGCTCCGACTTTCACACCGGGGAGCTGTTTTTT
CASSSDFHTGELFF
>TRBV25-1|TRBJ2-2|16|TRBD1|.
TGTGCCAGCAGGAATTCCGGGACAGGGGTAACCGGGGAGCTGTTTTTT
CASRNSGTGVTGELFF
>TRBV28|TRBJ1-3|10|.|.
TGTGCCAGCAGTGGAAACACCATATATTTT
CASSGNTIYF
>TRBV4-1|TRBJ2-2|16|TRBD1|few
TGCGCCAGCAGCCAGGCGCCGGGACAGGGGGCCGGGGAGCTGTTTTTT
CASSQAPGQGAGELFF
>TRBV11-2|TRBJ1-2|16|.|.
TGTGCCAGCAGCAAAAGGGCTTGGGGCCAGGACTATGGCTACACCTTC
CASSKRAWGQDYGYTF
>TRBV5-1|TRBJ1-1|14|.|.
TGCGCCAGCAGCCCCGGCACCCTGAACACTGAAGCTTTCTTT
CASSPGTLNTEAFF
>TRBV18|TRBJ1-2|13|.|.
TGTGCCAGCTCACCATCGACAACAGCATGGTACACCTTC
CASSPSTTAWYTF
>TRBV19|TRBJ1-6|15|.|few
TGTGCCAGTAGTATGGGGGCAGCCTATAATTCACCCCTCCACTTT
CASSMGAAYNSPLHF
>TRBV19|TRBJ2-3|13|TRBD1|.
TGTGCCAGTAGGGACAGGGGGCGGTATACGCAGTATTTT
CASRDRGRYTQYF
>TRBV5-4|TRBJ1-1|13|.|.
TGTGCCAGCAGCGGACAGTTGAACACTGAAGCTTTCTTT
CASSGQLNTEAFF
>TRBV7-2|TRBJ2-3|14|TRBD2|few
TGTGCCAGCCGTCCTAGCGGGGGGCCAGATACGCAGTATTTT
CASRPSGGPDTQYF
>TRBV5-1|TRBJ2-1|14|.|.
TGCGCCAGCAGCTTGGTGGTCGGGAACAATGAGCAGTTCTTC
CASSLVVGNNEQFF
>TRBV5-1|TRBJ2-5|14|.|once
TGCGCCAGCAGTGCCGGGGACGGGAAAGAGACCCAGTACTTC
CASSAGDGKETQYF
>TRBV6-6|TRBJ1-1|15|TRBD1|few
TGTGCCAGCAACTCATCGCCAGGGGGTGGCACTGAAGCTTTCTTT
CASNSSPGGGTEAFF
>TRBV2|TRBJ1-6|15|.|.
TGTGCCAGCGTTGCCGGTAGAGGGTACAATTCACCCCTCCACTTT
CASVAGRGYNSPLHF
>TRBV24-1|TRBJ2-3|15|TRBD2|.
TGTGCCACCAGTGACGTAGCGGGGGGCAGGGATACGCAGTATTTT
CATSDVAGGRDTQYF
>TRBV6-2/TRBV6-3|TRBJ1-1|13|.|.
TGTGCCAGCAGTTCTCACGTGTACACTGAAGCTTTCTTT
CASSSHVYTEAFF
>TRBV30|TRBJ1-6|15|.|.
TGTGCCTGGATGTACCGGGACACCTATAATTCACCCCTCCACTTT
CAWMYRDTYNSPLHF
>TRBV24-1|TRBJ2-2|13|TRBD2|.
TGTGCCACCGCCCGCGGGGGGAACGGGGAGCTGTTTTTT
CATARGGNGELFF
>TRBV9|TRBJ2-3|17|.|.
TGTGCCAGCAGCGTAGCTCCTTCAGGAGCTAGCACAGATACGCAGTATTTT
CASSVAPSGASTDTQYF
>TRBV7-9|TRBJ1-1|17|TRBD1|.
TGTGCCAGCAGCTTAGATTGGGGACAGGGGGCTGGCACTGAAGCTTTCTTT
CASSLDWGQGAGTEAFF
>TRBV7-3|TRBJ2-3|15|.|.
TGTGCCAGCAGCTCCGGGGGATCGCTCACAGATACGCAGTATTTT
CASSSGGSLTDTQYF
>TRBV7-2|TRBJ2-3|15|.|.
TGTGCCAGCAGCTTAGTCGGCTCGGGCACAGATACGCAGTATTTT
CASSLVGSGTDTQYF
>TRBV24-1|TRBJ2-4|15|.|.
TGTGCCACCAGTGATCCCCGGCATCCCCAAAACATTCAGTACTTC
CATSDPRHPQNIQYF
>TRBV24-1|TRBJ2-6|17|.|.
TGTGCCACCAGCCCCGGGGGCGACAGCTCTGGGGCCAACGTCCTGACTTTC
CATSPGGDSSGANVLTF
>TRBV27|TRBJ1-1|11|.|many
TGTGCCAGCAGACAGGGATTGGAAGCTTTCTTT
CASRQGLEAFF
>TRBV6-5|TRBJ1-5|15|TRBD1|.
TGTGCCAGCAAATCCGGGACAGGGAACAATCAGCCCCAGCATTTT
CASKSGTGNNQPQHF
>TRBV19|TRBJ1-4|14|TRBD1|few
TGTGCCAGTAGTAACAGGGGTTTTAAGGAAAAACTGTTTTTT
CASSNRGFKEKLFF
>TRBV28|TRBJ1-2|11|TRBD1|few
TGTGCCACGATGGACAGGTCTGGCTACACCTTC
CATMDRSGYTF
>TRBV5-1|TRBJ2-5|14|.|.
TGCGCCAGCAGCCAAGGGGGTTCCTTGGAGACCCAGTACTTC
CASSQGGSLETQYF
>TRBV30|TRBJ2-3|16|TRBD1|.
TGTGCCTGGAGTCTTGGTATCAGGGGGCCGGGGAATACGCAGTATTTT
CAWSLGIRGPGNTQYF
>TRBV24-1|TRBJ2-5|16|TRBD2|.
TGTGCCACCAGTGAACGGACTAGCGGGGAAAAAGAGACCCAGTACTTC
CATSERTSGEKETQYF
>TRBV4-3|TRBJ2-2|14|.|.
TGCGCCAGCAGCCAAATACAGAGGACCGGGGAGCTGTTTTTT
CASSQIQRTGELFF
>TRBV9|TRBJ2-1|13|.|.
TGTGCCAGCAGCCCTGGCCAATACGGTGAGCAGTTCTTC
CASSPGQYGEQFF
>TRBV5-1|TRBJ1-1|14|.|.
TGCGCCAGCAGCTTTTCCGGGGGTATCACTGAAGCTTTCTTT
CASSFSGGITEAFF
>TRBV7-2|TRBJ1-6|15|.|.
TGTGCCAGCAGCTTCCTCCGGACCTATAATTCACCCCTCCACTTT
CASSFLRTYNSPLHF
>TRBV2|TRBJ1-2|13|TRBD1|.
TGTGCCAGCATCAGGACAGGTACTGATGGCTACACCTTC
CASIRTGTDGYTF
>TRBV14|TRBJ1-6|15|.|.
TGTGCCAGCAGCCAAGATCGGGTTGGCAATTCACCCCTCCACTTT
CASSQDRVGNSPLHF
>TRBV24-1|TRBJ2-6|14|.|.
TGTGCCACCAGTGGGGGGCCTGGGGCCAACGTCCTGACTTTC
CATSGGPGANVLTF
>TRBV27|TRBJ2-3|16|TRBD2|.
TGTGCCAGCAGCCCCATAGCGGGGGGGTACACAGATACGCAGTATTTT
CASSPIAGGYTDTQYF
>TRBV19|TRBJ1-1|15|.|few
TGTGCCAGTACTACCCGGTGGGTCTTGAACACTGAAGCTTTCTTT
CASTTRWVLNTEAFF
>TRBV20-1|TRBJ1-6|11|TRBD1|few
TGCAGTGCTAGGACAGGGTTTACCCTCCACTTT
CSARTGFTLHF
>TRBV18|TRBJ2-3|17|.|.
TGTGCCAGCTCACCCCCCTTTGCGTCTCCACGCACAGATACGCAGTATTTT
CASSPPFASPRTDTQYF
>TRBV2|TRBJ2-2|14|.|few
TGTGCCAGCAGTCTCATGATGGGCACCGGGGAGCTGTTTTTT
CASSLMMGTGELFF
>TRBV18|TRBJ1-2|15|.|.
TGTGCCAGCTCACCGGTTCAGGGTGTCGACTATGGCTACACCTTC
CASSPVQGVDYGYTF
>TRBV5-1|TRBJ1-4|18|TRBD1|.
TGCGCCAGCGCTCGAGGGGACAGCCTACTTGCAACTAATGAAAAACTGTTTTTT
CASARGDSLLATNEKLFF
>TRBV25-1|TRBJ1-5|12|.|.
TGTGCCAGCAGTAACTTCAATCAGCCCCAGCATTTT
CASSNFNQPQHF
>TRBV5-1|TRBJ2-3|14|.|.
TGCGCCAGCAGCACGAGCCGGGACGGAGATACGCAGTATTTT
CASSTSRDGDTQYF
>TRBV10-1|TRBJ1-1|15|TRBD1|.
TGCGCCAGCAGCCCCGGACAGGCGAGGGACACTGAAGCTTTCTTT
CASSPGQARDTEAFF
>TRBV7-9|TRBJ2-3|14|.|few
TGTGCCAGCAGCATCGGGACTAGCACAGATACGCAGTATTTT
CASSIGTSTDTQYF
>TRBV9|TRBJ2-2|14|.|.
TGTGCCAGCAGCGCGGACATCGGAATCGGGGAGCTGTTTTTT
CASSADIGIGELFF
>TRBV7-6|TRBJ1-4|12|.|few
TGTGCCAGCAGCTTATTCGGGGAGAAACTGTTTTTT
CASSLFGEKLFF